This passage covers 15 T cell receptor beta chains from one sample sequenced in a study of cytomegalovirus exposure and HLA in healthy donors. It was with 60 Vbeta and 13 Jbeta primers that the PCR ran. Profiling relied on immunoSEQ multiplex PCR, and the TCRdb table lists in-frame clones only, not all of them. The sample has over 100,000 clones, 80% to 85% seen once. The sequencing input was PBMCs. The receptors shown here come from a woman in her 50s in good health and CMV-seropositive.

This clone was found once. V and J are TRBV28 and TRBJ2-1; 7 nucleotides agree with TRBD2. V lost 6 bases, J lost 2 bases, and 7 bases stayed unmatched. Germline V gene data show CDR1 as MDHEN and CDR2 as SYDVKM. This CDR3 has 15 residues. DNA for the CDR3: TGTGCCAGCAGACTCGGGGGGAGACCCTACAATGAGCAGTTCTTC. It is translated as CASRLGGRPYNEQFF.

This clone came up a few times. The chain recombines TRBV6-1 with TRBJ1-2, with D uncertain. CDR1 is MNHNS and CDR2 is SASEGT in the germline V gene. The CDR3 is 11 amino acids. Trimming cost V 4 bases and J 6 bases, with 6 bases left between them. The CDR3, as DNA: TGTGCCAGCAGTGCCAGGAATGGCTACACCTTC. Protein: CASSARNGYTF.

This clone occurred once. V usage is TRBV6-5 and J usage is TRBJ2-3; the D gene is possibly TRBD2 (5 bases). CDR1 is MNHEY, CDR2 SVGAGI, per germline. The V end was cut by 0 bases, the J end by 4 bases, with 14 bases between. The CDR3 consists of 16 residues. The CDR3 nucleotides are TGTGCCAGCAGTTACTCAGGTGGAGGTTTAGCAGATACGCAGTATTTT. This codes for CASSYSGGGLADTQYF.

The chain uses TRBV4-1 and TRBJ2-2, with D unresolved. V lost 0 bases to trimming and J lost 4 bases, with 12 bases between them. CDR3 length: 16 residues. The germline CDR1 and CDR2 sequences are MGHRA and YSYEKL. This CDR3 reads CASSQDWAITTGELFF. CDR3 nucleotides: TGCGCCAGCAGCCAAGATTGGGCCATAACCACCGGGGAGCTGTTTTTT.

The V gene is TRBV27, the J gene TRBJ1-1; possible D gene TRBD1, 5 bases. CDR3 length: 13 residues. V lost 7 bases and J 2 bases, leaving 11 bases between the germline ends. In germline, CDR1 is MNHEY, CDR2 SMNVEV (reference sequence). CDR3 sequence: CASIGHPNTEAFF. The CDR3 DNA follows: TGTGCCAGCATAGGACACCCAAACACTGAAGCTTTCTTT.

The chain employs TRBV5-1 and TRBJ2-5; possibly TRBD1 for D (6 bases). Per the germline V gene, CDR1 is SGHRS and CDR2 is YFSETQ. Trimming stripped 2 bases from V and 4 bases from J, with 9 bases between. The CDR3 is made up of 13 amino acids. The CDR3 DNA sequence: TGCGCCAGCAGCTTACAGGGTCGAGAGACCCAGTACTTC. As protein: CASSLQGRETQYF. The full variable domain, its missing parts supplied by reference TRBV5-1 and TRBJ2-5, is KAGVTQTPRYLIKTRGQQVTLSCSPISGHRSVSWYQQTPGQGLQFLFEYFSETQRNKGNFPGRFSGRQFSNSRSEMNVSTLELGDSALYLCASSLQGRETQYFGPGTRLLVL.

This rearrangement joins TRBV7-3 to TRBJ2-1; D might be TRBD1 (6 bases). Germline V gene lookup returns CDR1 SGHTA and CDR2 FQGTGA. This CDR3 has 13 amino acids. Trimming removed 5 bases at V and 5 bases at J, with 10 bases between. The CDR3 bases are TGTGCCAGCAGCCCTCAGGGGAACAATGAGCAGTTCTTC. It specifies CASSPQGNNEQFF.

The CDR3 nucleotides read TGTGCCAGTAGTATAGATCGGACCGCGGAGGGCAAAAACATTCAGTACTTC. It specifies CASSIDRTAEGKNIQYF. The chain joins TRBV19 to TRBJ2-4; perhaps TRBD2 as D (6 bases). CDR3 length: 17 residues. Trimming removed 0 bases at V and 3 bases at J, with 15 bases between. CDR1 and CDR2 from the germline V gene are LNHDA and SQIVND (reference sequence).

CDR3 in amino acids: CASTGLAGIFEQYF. In DNA, the CDR3 is TGTGCCAGCACGGGACTAGCGGGAATCTTCGAGCAGTACTTC. This chain connects TRBV7-8 to TRBJ2-7, with 13 bases that match TRBD2. This CDR3 contains 14 residues. Trimming took 7 bases from V and 6 from J; bases not matched to a gene: 6. CDR1 and CDR2 from the germline V gene are SGHVS and FQNEAQ.

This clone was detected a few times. CDR3 bases: TGTGCCAGCAGGGATGGACTAGCGGGGGGAGGGGTAGGAGAGACCCAGTACTTC. Its protein product is CASRDGLAGGGVGETQYF. The gene calls are TRBV5-4 and TRBJ2-5; 14 bases align to TRBD2. The V gene's germline CDR1 is SGHNT and CDR2 YYREEE (reference sequence). V dropped 5 bases and J dropped 4; count of bases not matched to a gene: 13. CDR3 length equals 18 residues.

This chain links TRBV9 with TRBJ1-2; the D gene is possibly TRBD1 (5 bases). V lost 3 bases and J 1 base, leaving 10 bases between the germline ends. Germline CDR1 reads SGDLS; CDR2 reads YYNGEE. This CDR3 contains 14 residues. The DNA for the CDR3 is TGTGCCAGCAGCGGTGTAGGGGTTAACTATGGCTACACCTTC. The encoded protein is CASSGVGVNYGYTF.

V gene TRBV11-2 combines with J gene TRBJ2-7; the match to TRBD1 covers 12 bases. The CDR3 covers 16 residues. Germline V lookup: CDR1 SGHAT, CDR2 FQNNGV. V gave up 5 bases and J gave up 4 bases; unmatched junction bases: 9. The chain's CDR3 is CASSKGGQGARYEQYF. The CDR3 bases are TGTGCCAGCAGCAAGGGGGGACAGGGGGCTCGTTACGAGCAGTACTTC.

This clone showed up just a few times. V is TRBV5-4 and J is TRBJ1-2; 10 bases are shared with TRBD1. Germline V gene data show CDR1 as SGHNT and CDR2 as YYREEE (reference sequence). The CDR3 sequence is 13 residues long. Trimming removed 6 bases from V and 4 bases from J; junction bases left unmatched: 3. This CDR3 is CASTRDRGYGYTF. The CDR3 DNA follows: TGTGCCAGCACCCGGGACAGGGGCTATGGCTACACCTTC. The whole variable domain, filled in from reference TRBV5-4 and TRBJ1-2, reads ETGVTQSPTHLIKTRGQQVTLRCSSQSGHNTVSWYQQALGQGPQFIFQYYREEENGRGNFPPRFSGLQFPNYSSELNVNALELDDSALYLCASTRDRGYGYTFGSGTRLTVV.

CDR3 DNA sequence: TGTGCCAGCAGCTGGGGGGGTAGCCGAGATACGCAGTATTTT. It is translated as CASSWGGSRDTQYF. The rearrangement uses TRBV7-3 and TRBJ2-3, with TRBD2 matching 7 bases. CDR1 is SGHTA, CDR2 FQGTGA, per germline. This CDR3 has 14 residues. Trimming removed 4 bases from V and 5 bases from J; junction bases left unmatched: 6.

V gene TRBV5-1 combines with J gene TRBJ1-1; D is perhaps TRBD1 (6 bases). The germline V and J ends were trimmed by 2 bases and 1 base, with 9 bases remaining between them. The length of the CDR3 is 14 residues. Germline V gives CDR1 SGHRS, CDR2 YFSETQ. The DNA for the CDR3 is TGCGCCAGCAGCTTCTTACAGGGGAACACTGAAGCTTTCTTT. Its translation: CASSFLQGNTEAFF.